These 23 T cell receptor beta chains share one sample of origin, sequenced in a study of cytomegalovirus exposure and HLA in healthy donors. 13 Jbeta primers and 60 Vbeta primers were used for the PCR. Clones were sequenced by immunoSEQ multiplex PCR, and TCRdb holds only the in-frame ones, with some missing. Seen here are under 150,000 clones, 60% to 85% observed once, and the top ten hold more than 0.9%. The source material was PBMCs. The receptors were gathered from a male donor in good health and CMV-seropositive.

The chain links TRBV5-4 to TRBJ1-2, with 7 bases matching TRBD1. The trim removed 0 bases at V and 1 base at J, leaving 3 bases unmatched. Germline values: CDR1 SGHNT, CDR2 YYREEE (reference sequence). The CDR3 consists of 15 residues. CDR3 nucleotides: TGTGCCAGCAGCTTGGACAGGGGAAATAACTATGGCTACACCTTC. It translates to CASSLDRGNNYGYTF.

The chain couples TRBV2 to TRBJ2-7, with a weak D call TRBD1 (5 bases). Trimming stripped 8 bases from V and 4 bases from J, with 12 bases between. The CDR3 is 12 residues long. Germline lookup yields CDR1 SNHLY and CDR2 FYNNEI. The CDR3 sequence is CASGQGIYEQYF. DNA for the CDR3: TGTGCCAGCGGGCAGGGTATTTACGAGCAGTACTTC.

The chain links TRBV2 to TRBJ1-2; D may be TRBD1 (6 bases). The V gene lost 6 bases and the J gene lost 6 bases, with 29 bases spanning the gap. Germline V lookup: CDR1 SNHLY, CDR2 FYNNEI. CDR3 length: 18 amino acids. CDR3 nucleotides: TGTGCCAGCAGGGTTCCGACAGTGGCCAAACTTGGGGACAATGGCTACACCTTC. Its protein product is CASRVPTVAKLGDNGYTF.

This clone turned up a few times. The CDR3 is CASSWGASGGAGEQYF. CDR3 nucleotides: TGTGCCAGCAGCTGGGGCGCTAGCGGGGGGGCCGGTGAGCAGTACTTC. J is TRBJ2-7 and V is TRBV5-8; 12 nucleotides line up with TRBD2. This CDR3 comprises 16 residues. CDR1 SGHTS and CDR2 YDEGEE come from the germline V gene. J gave up 7 bases and V 3 bases, and 11 bases lay outside the gene matches.

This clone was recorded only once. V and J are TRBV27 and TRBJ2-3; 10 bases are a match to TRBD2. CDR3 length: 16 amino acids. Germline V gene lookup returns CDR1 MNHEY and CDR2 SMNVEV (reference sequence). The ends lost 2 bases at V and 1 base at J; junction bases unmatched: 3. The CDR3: CASSLLLAGGTDTQYF. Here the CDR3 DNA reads TGTGCCAGCAGTTTACTGCTAGCGGGAGGCACAGATACGCAGTATTTT.

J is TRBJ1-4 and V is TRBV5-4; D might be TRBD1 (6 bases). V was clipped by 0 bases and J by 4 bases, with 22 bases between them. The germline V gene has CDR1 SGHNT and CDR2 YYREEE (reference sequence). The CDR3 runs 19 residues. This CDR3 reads CASSLDPGAWGANNEKLFF. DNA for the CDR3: TGTGCCAGCAGCTTGGACCCAGGGGCTTGGGGAGCGAATAATGAAAAACTGTTTTTT.

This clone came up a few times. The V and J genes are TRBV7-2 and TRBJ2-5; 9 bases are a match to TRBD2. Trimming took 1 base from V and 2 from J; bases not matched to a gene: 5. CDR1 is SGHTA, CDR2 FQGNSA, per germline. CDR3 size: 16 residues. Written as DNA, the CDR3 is TGTGCCAGCAGCTTAGTGGGCGGGAGGGGACAAGAGACCCAGTACTTC. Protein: CASSLVGGRGQETQYF.

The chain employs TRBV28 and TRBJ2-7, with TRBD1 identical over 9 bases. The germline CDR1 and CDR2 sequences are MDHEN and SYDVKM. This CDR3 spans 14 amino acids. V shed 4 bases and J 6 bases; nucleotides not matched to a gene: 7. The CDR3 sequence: CASSCPYRGLEQYF. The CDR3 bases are TGTGCCAGCAGTTGTCCCTACAGGGGGCTCGAGCAGTACTTC. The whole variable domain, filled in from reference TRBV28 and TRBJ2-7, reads DVKVTQSSRYLVKRTGEKVFLECVQDMDHENMFWYRQDPGLGLRLIYFSYDVKMKEKGDIPEGYSVSREKKERFSLILESASTNQTSMYLCASSCPYRGLEQYFGPGTRLTVT.

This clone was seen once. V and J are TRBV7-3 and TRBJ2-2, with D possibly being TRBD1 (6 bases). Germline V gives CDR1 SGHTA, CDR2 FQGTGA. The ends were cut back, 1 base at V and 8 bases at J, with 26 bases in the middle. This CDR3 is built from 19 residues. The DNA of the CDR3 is TGTGCCAGCAGCTTAAGCAAAGAAGAAACAGGGACCCCGGCGGGGGAGCTGTTTTTT. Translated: CASSLSKEETGTPAGELFF.

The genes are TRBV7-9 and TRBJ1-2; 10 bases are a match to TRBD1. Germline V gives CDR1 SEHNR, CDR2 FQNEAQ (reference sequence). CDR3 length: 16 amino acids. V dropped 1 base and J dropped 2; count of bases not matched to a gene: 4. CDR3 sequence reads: CASSLGGTGENYGYTF. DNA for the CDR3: TGTGCCAGCAGCTTAGGGGGGACAGGGGAGAACTATGGCTACACCTTC.

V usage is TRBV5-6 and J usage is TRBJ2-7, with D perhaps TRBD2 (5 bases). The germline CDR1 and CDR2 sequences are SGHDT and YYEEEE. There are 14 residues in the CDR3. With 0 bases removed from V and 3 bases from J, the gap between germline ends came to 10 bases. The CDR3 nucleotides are TGTGCCAGCAGCTTGGGCTCGGGATTCTACGAGCAGTACTTC. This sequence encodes CASSLGSGFYEQYF.

This CDR3 is CASSYSAGRPGAFF. In DNA, the CDR3 is TGTGCCAGCAGTTACTCCGCGGGGCGCCCTGGAGCTTTCTTT. The chain uses TRBV6-5 and TRBJ1-1; TRBD1 might be the D (5 bases). The CDR3 extends over 14 amino acids. CDR1 and CDR2 from the germline V gene are MNHEY and SVGAGI. V was shortened by 0 bases and J by 10 bases, with 15 bases between the two germline ends.

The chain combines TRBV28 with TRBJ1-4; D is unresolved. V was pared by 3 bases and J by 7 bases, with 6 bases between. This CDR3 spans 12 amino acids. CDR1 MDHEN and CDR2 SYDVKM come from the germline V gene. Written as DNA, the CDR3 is TGTGCCAGCAGTTTCCAGGCTGAAAAACTGTTTTTT. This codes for CASSFQAEKLFF.

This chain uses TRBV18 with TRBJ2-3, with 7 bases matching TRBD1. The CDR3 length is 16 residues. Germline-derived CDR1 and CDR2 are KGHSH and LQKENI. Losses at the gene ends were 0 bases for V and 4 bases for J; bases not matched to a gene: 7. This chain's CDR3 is CASSPPWDSPADTQYF. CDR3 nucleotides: TGTGCCAGCTCACCACCGTGGGACAGCCCCGCAGATACGCAGTATTTT. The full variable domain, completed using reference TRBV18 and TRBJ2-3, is NAGVMQNPRHLVRRRGQEARLRCSPMKGHSHVYWYRQLPEEGLKFMVYLQKENIIDESGMPKERFSAEFPKEGPSILRIQQVVRGDSAAYFCASSPPWDSPADTQYFGPGTRLTVL.

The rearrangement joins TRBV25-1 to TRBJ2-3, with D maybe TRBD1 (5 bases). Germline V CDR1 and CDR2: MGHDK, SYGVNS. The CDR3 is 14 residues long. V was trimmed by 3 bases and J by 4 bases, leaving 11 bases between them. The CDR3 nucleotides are TGTGCCAGCAGTGAGGGGCAGCTTGCAGATACGCAGTATTTT. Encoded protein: CASSEGQLADTQYF.

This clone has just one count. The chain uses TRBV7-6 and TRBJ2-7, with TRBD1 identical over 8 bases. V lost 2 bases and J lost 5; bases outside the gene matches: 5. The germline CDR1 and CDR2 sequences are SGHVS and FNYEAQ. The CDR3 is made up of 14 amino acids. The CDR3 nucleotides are TGTGCCAGCAGCTTATGGCAGGGGGCCAACGAGCAGTACTTC. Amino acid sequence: CASSLWQGANEQYF.

The CDR3 region has the DNA TGCAGCGTTTCAAGGGCCCCTTTTGGGGTCGTCGCGGGAGGGTTGGAGAATGAGCAGTTCTTC. Translation: CSVSRAPFGVVAGGLENEQFF. The rearrangement uses TRBV29-1 and TRBJ2-1, with TRBD2 matching 9 bases. There are 21 residues in the CDR3. Per germline, CDR1 SQVTM and CDR2 ANQGSEA. The trim removed 5 bases at V and 7 bases at J, leaving 30 bases unmatched.

The chain's CDR3 is CASNTNSGQAGIIHF. The CDR3 nucleotides are TGTGCCAGCAATACGAATTCGGGACAGGCAGGGATAATCCACTTT. The chain joins TRBV2 to TRBJ1-6; TRBD1 aligns across 8 bases. The CDR3 consists of 15 residues. Germline values: CDR1 SNHLY, CDR2 FYNNEI. Trimming at V came to 7 bases and at J to 17 bases, leaving 19 bases not matched to a gene.

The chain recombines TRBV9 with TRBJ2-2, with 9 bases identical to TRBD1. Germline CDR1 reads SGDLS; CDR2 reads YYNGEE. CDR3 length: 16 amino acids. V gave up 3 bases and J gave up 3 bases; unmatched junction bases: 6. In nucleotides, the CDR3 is TGTGCCAGCAGCGCAACAGGGGGCGCCGACACCGGGGAGCTGTTTTTT. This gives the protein CASSATGGADTGELFF. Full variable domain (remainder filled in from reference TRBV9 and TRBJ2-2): DSGVTQTPKHLITATGQRVTLRCSPRSGDLSVYWYQQSLDQGLQFLIQYYNGEERAKGNILERFSAQQFPDLHSELNLSSLELGDSALYFCASSATGGADTGELFFGEGSRLTVL.

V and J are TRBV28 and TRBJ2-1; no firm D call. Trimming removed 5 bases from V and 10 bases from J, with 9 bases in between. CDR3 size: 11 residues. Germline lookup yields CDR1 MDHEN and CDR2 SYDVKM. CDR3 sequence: CASSLRLEQFF. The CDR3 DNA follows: TGTGCCAGCAGTCTAAGACTCGAGCAGTTCTTC.

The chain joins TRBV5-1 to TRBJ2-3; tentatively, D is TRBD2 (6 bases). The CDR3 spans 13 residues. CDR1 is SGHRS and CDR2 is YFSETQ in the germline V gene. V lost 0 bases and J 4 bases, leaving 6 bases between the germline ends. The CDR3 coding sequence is TGCGCCAGCAGCTTGGCGGGGGCAGATACGCAGTATTTT. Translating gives CASSLAGADTQYF.

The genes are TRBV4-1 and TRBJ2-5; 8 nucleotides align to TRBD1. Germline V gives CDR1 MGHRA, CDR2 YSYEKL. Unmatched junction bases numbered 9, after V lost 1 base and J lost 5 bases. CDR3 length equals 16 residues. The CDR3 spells CASSQVWTGLVETQYF. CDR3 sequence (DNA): TGCGCCAGCAGCCAAGTTTGGACAGGGTTAGTCGAGACCCAGTACTTC.

CDR3 bases: TGTGCCAGCAGTTACTCGAACAGGATCCACGAGCAGTACTTC. Protein product: CASSYSNRIHEQYF. The chain joins TRBV6-6 to TRBJ2-7; tentatively, D is TRBD1 (5 bases). CDR3 length: 14 residues. The germline gives CDR1 MNHNY, CDR2 SVGAGI (reference sequence). V was trimmed by 0 bases and J by 5 bases, leaving 11 bases between them.